What follows is one TCR beta chain and its context. The sample holds other DNA sequences that translate to the same CDR3. This entry comes from a study of shared clonotypes between healthy human individuals. The CDR3 loop spans 12 amino acids. The germline V gene encodes CDR1 MNHEY and CDR2 SMNVEV (reference sequence). Trimming took off 6 bases at V and 2 bases at J, with 8 bases between the two ends. This table comes from immunoSEQ multiplex PCR, and its TCRdb copy is limited to in-frame clones, with some not included. The repertoire holds around 1.9 million clones, approximately 94% seen once, with over 1.5% in the top ten. Naive CD8 cells comprised CD45RO-negative, CCR7-positively selected cells, excluding terminally differentiated effector memory CD45RA+ cells.

The receptor comes from a man between 18 and 35 years old in good health. Some clones in this sample may be carry-over from other donors' samples. The J gene is TRBJ2-7, the V gene TRBV27; no clear D gene. The sample was naive CD8+ T cells from PBMCs. DNA for the CDR3: TGTGCCAGCAGGCTCAATCCCTACGAGCAGTACTTC. Its protein product is CASRLNPYEQYF.